This T cell receptor beta chain was sequenced for a study of T cells after yellow fever vaccination. Germline V gives CDR1 SGHNT, CDR2 YYREEE (reference sequence). V was shortened by 4 bases and J by 1 base, with 17 bases between the two germline ends. The CDR3 totals 16 residues. A single record per CDR3 protein comes from TCRdb applying MiXCR to the 5' RACE reads. The table lists under 550,000 distinct CDR3 sequences, 20% to 25% of them singletons, with less than 20% in the top ten. The sample here was PBMCs, taken roughly 20 days after the first yellow fever vaccination. The rearrangement joins TRBV5-4 to TRBJ1-1; D gene ambiguous. The TCR comes from a young man who received the YFV17D yellow fever vaccine. The CDR3 loop reads CASSLVPHRENTEAFF. CDR3 coding DNA: TGTGCCAGCAGCCTGGTGCCTCATCGAGAGAACACTGAAGCTTTCTTT.